The present T cell receptor beta chain was sequenced within a study of shared clonotypes between healthy human individuals. CDR1 and CDR2 from the germline V gene are MNHEY and SVGAGI. The CDR3 totals 13 residues. V lost 4 bases to trimming and J lost 8 bases, with 14 bases between them. Findings and limits, study-wide: Generation of non-shared clonotypes was less probable than generation of clonotypes shared by all four donors. Among donors, clonotype sharing was expected to be affected by sequencing depth.

The table came from immunoSEQ multiplex PCR; TCRdb's copy has only in-frame clones and leaves some out. The table lists some 580,000 clones, roughly 98% of them singletons. Note on this clone: Its antigen is not identified.

Positively selected for CCR7, the CD45RO-negative cells used as naive CD8 cells excluded terminally differentiated effector memory CD45RA+ cells. Adult donors, all healthy and HIV-negative, had no recent acute infections or vaccinations. The sequencing input was naive CD8+ T cells sorted from blood. The rearrangement links TRBV6-5 to TRBJ1-2, with a weak D call TRBD1 (6 bases). The receptor was isolated from a man aged 30 to 39 in good health. The CDR3 loop reads CASSSGQFEGYTF. CDR3 DNA sequence: TGTGCCAGCAGTTCCGGACAGTTCGAGGGCTACACCTTC.